The rows below give T cell receptor beta chains drawn from one sample of a study of beta chain features in type 1 diabetes. The table came from immunoSEQ multiplex PCR; TCRdb's copy has only in-frame clones and leaves some out. The sample has roughly 400,000 clones; about 15% are singletons. The sequenced sample was naive CD4+ T cells from blood. All receptors come from a woman aged 18-29 years in good health. Each CDR3 is given with its conserved first and last residue. The D gene is left open where the match is weak. Clone size appears in some rows only: once, few, many, or a class for an expanded clone.

j_call	cdr3_length	v_call	clone_size	d_call	cdr3_nt	cdr3_aa
TRBJ2-7	15	TRBV28	NA	NA	TGTGCCAGCAGTTTGGAGGGACGCTACTCCTACGAGCAGTACTTC	CASSLEGRYSYEQYF
TRBJ2-7	12	TRBV28	NA	NA	TGTGCCAGTACAGCGGGTACCTACGAGCAGTACTTC	CASTAGTYEQYF
TRBJ2-2	15	TRBV18	NA	TRBD1	TGTGCCAGCTCACGGACAGGGGTCGAGGCCGGGGAGCTGTTTTTT	CASSRTGVEAGELFF
TRBJ2-5	14	TRBV19	few	TRBD2	TGTGCCAGTAGTATTAGCGGGTACCAAGAGACCCAGTACTTC	CASSISGYQETQYF
TRBJ2-7	15	TRBV4-2	few	TRBD2	TGTGCCAGCAGTTCCGTGAAAGGACTAGCCTACGAGCAGTACTTC	CASSSVKGLAYEQYF
TRBJ2-3	15	TRBV6-5	NA	NA	TGTGCCAGCAGTTACCGACAACGAAGCACAGATACGCAGTATTTT	CASSYRQRSTDTQYF
TRBJ2-1	12	TRBV6-1	NA	NA	TGTGCCAGCAGTGTGCGCTACAATGAGCAGTTCTTC	CASSVRYNEQFF
TRBJ1-5	15	TRBV30	NA	TRBD1	TGTGCCTGGAGTGCGAACAGGGGGCAGGGGCAGCCCCAGCATTTT	CAWSANRGQGQPQHF
TRBJ1-5	14	TRBV30	NA	NA	TGTGCCTGGAGTCCCACAGGGAACAATCAGCCCCAGCATTTT	CAWSPTGNNQPQHF
TRBJ1-1	15	TRBV7-9	NA	NA	TGTGCCAGCAGCCCGGACAGAGGATCGATCACTGAAGCTTTCTTT	CASSPDRGSITEAFF
TRBJ1-5	15	TRBV7-9	NA	NA	TGTGCCAGCAGCTCAGGGGACAACTTTCCTCAGCCCCAGCATTTT	CASSSGDNFPQPQHF
TRBJ2-3	14	TRBV29-1	NA	TRBD1	TGCAGCGTTGAAGGGGCAGGGGGCATAGATACGCAGTATTTT	CSVEGAGGIDTQYF
TRBJ2-5	15	TRBV7-2	once	TRBD1	TGTGCCAGCAGTACCACAGGGGGTATTGCAGAGACCCAGTACTTC	CASSTTGGIAETQYF
TRBJ1-2	14	TRBV7-2	few	TRBD1	TGTGCCAGCAGCTTAGGGACAGGGCTCTATGGCTACACCTTC	CASSLGTGLYGYTF
TRBJ1-1	16	TRBV9	few	TRBD1	TGTGCCAGCAGCGTACTTCCAGGGGGCTTGGACACTGAAGCTTTCTTT	CASSVLPGGLDTEAFF
TRBJ2-5	15	TRBV7-9	few	NA	TGTGCCAGCAGCTTAGGGGCAGGACTCCAAGAGACCCAGTACTTC	CASSLGAGLQETQYF
TRBJ1-1	13	TRBV5-1	few	TRBD1	TGCGCCAGCAGTATACAGGGGGGCTCTGAAGCTTTCTTT	CASSIQGGSEAFF
TRBJ2-2	15	TRBV5-1	few	NA	TGCGCCAGCAGCTTGGGTTATGGAGCCACCGGGGAGCTGTTTTTT	CASSLGYGATGELFF
TRBJ2-5	14	TRBV30	few	NA	TGTGCCTGGAGTGTACTGAGGGGGGGGGAGACCCAGTACTTC	CAWSVLRGGETQYF
TRBJ1-5	13	TRBV18	NA	NA	TGTGCCAGCTCGCCTCAGGGAAATCAGCCCCAGCATTTT	CASSPQGNQPQHF
TRBJ2-1	17	TRBV4-2	NA	TRBD2	TGTGCCAGCAGCCAAGATAGGTCTAGCGGCTCCTACAATGAGCAGTTCTTC	CASSQDRSSGSYNEQFF
TRBJ2-1	12	TRBV29-1	few	TRBD2	TGCAGCGTAGCGGGGAAACACAATGAGCAGTTCTTC	CSVAGKHNEQFF
TRBJ2-5	12	TRBV7-6	few	NA	TGTGCCAGCAGCGCTAACCAAGAGACCCAGTACTTC	CASSANQETQYF
TRBJ2-5	14	TRBV7-3	few	TRBD2	TGTGCCAGCAGCTTGCTAGCGGGAGGGGAGACCCAGTACTTC	CASSLLAGGETQYF
TRBJ2-4	15	TRBV28	NA	NA	TGTGCCAGTCAAGGGGCGGACCACGGCAAAAACATTCAGTACTTC	CASQGADHGKNIQYF
TRBJ2-5	14	TRBV29-1	NA	NA	TGCAGCGTTAGGAAAGGGGAAGGCCGAGAGACCCAGTACTTC	CSVRKGEGRETQYF
TRBJ1-2	15	TRBV5-6	NA	TRBD1	TGTGCCAGCAGCCCCGGACAGGGAGGACTTGATGGCTACACCTTC	CASSPGQGGLDGYTF
TRBJ1-1	13	TRBV7-9	few	NA	TGTGCCAGCTCCCACGATGCGTTGGCTGAAGCTTTCTTT	CASSHDALAEAFF
TRBJ2-2	13	TRBV30	few	NA	TGTGCCTGGAGTAGGACACACACCGGGGAGCTGTTTTTT	CAWSRTHTGELFF
TRBJ2-6	12	TRBV15	NA	NA	TGTGCCACCGCGAGTGGGGCCAACGTCCTGACTTTC	CATASGANVLTF
TRBJ2-7	16	TRBV18	NA	TRBD2	TGTGCCAGCTCACCAAAAAGACTAGCGGGAGGTTACGAGCAGTACTTC	CASSPKRLAGGYEQYF
TRBJ2-4	15	TRBV28	NA	NA	TGTGCCAGCAGCCGCCTGGGGGGGCCACAAAACATTCAGTACTTC	CASSRLGGPQNIQYF
TRBJ1-1	13	TRBV11-2	once	NA	TGTGCCAGCAGCTTAACAGAAGACACTGAAGCTTTCTTT	CASSLTEDTEAFF
TRBJ2-7	14	TRBV25-1	few	NA	TGTGCCAGCAGTCCTTCGGGACACCTCTACGAGCAGTACTTC	CASSPSGHLYEQYF
TRBJ2-5	15	TRBV15	NA	NA	TGTGCCACCAGCAGCGACAGATTACCCGGGGAGACCCAGTACTTC	CATSSDRLPGETQYF
TRBJ2-5	16	TRBV5-4	few	TRBD1	TGTGCCAGCAGCCCAGGGCCGGGACAGGGAGCAGAGACCCAGTACTTC	CASSPGPGQGAETQYF
TRBJ1-2	14	TRBV5-4	few	TRBD1	TGTGCCAGCAGCGCTGACAGGGAAGGCCATGGCTACACCTTC	CASSADREGHGYTF
TRBJ2-3	15	TRBV9	NA	NA	TGTGCCAGCACCCCGATCGGGAGTAGCACAGATACGCAGTATTTT	CASTPIGSSTDTQYF
TRBJ2-1	15	TRBV30	few	TRBD2	TGTGCCTGGAGTGAAAACCGGGGACTAGTCTATGAGCAGTTCTTC	CAWSENRGLVYEQFF
TRBJ2-1	17	TRBV5-1	NA	NA	TGCGCCAGCAGCTTGGGTAGCGGCAAGAGCTCCTACAATGAGCAGTTCTTC	CASSLGSGKSSYNEQFF
TRBJ2-5	14	TRBV9	NA	TRBD2	TGTGCCAGCAGCGGGGACTACCAACAAGAGACCCAGTACTTC	CASSGDYQQETQYF
TRBJ2-3	15	TRBV7-9	NA	TRBD1	TGTGCCAGCAGCTCTGGACAGGGGCGGTCAGATACGCAGTATTTT	CASSSGQGRSDTQYF
TRBJ2-3	18	TRBV5-1	NA	TRBD1	TGCGCCAGCAGCTGGCCACCGGGGACAGGGAGAAAGTCAGATACGCAGTATTTT	CASSWPPGTGRKSDTQYF
TRBJ1-2	13	TRBV27	few	NA	TGTGCCAGCAGTTTTTCCAGTCTTGCTGGCTACACCTTC	CASSFSSLAGYTF
TRBJ2-7	15	TRBV18	few	TRBD1	TGTGCCAGCTCACCAACCGGGACAGGGCGATACGAGCAGTACTTC	CASSPTGTGRYEQYF
TRBJ2-3	14	TRBV13	few	NA	TGTGCCAGCAGCTCGGAGGGTCGCACAGATACGCAGTATTTT	CASSSEGRTDTQYF
TRBJ1-2	14	TRBV18	few	TRBD1	TGTGCCAGCTCACCAGACAGGGAACCTTATGGCTACACCTTC	CASSPDREPYGYTF
TRBJ2-1	16	TRBV12-5	NA	TRBD1	TGTGCTAGTGGGTTGAGGTGGACAGGGGAAAAAAATGAGCAGTTCTTC	CASGLRWTGEKNEQFF
TRBJ2-5	10	TRBV20-1	few	NA	TGCAGTGCGCGTAAAGAGACCCAGTACTTC	CSARKETQYF
TRBJ2-1	16	TRBV9	few	TRBD2	TGTGCCAGCAGCGTAGGAGGGACTAGCGCGAACAATGAGCAGTTCTTC	CASSVGGTSANNEQFF
TRBJ1-1	14	TRBV30	few	NA	TGTGCCTGGAGCCTCCTATCAGGGTTCACTGAAGCTTTCTTT	CAWSLLSGFTEAFF
TRBJ1-4	15	TRBV9	few	NA	TGTGCCAGCAGCCCCGGAGGGACCTCTAATGAAAAACTGTTTTTT	CASSPGGTSNEKLFF
TRBJ2-5	13	TRBV30	few	TRBD2	TGTGCCTGGATCCCCGGGGGGGGAGAGACCCAGTACTTC	CAWIPGGGETQYF
TRBJ2-3	14	TRBV9	few	NA	TGTGCCAGCGTTCCAGGTCCCAACACAGATACGCAGTATTTT	CASVPGPNTDTQYF
TRBJ2-1	13	TRBV29-1	few	TRBD2	TGCAGCGTTGAAGGTAGCGGGAGCAATGAGCAGTTCTTC	CSVEGSGSNEQFF
TRBJ2-1	11	TRBV20-1	NA	NA	TGCAGTGCTAGGGGCCGGGGAGAGCAGTTCTTC	CSARGRGEQFF